This T cell receptor beta chain was documented in a study of prognosis after radiotherapy for stage I lung cancer. Study-level information: No patient received concurrent therapy with stereotactic body radiotherapy.

The study amplified the TCR beta CDR3 region from genomic DNA. This amplification was carried out by two rounds of multiplex PCR. Primers specific to each TRBV and TRBJ gene drove first-round PCR. TCRdb fed the multiplex PCR reads into MiXCR, producing one record per CDR3 protein. The sample lists about 26,000 distinct CDR3 sequences, around 30% occurring once. Study-wide results and caveats: Reportedly, the usage of TRBV and TRBJ genes was not the same in patients with and without metastases.

This clonotype was counted many times. What it binds is not known. Unmatched junction bases numbered 5, after V lost 6 bases and J lost 4 bases. Germline V gene data show CDR1 as MNHNS and CDR2 as SASEGT. The CDR3 covers 13 residues. The V gene is TRBV6-1, the J gene TRBJ1-2, with 7 bases matching TRBD1. This sequence was found in a donor aged 50 or older with non-small cell lung cancer. Sequenced here: PBMCs, sampled before or after stereotactic body radiation therapy (not recorded which). CDR3 sequence (DNA): TGTGCCAGCAGACCGACAGGGCTCTATGGCTACACCTTC. The encoded protein is CASRPTGLYGYTF.